Below, 24 T cell receptor beta chains from the same sample are listed, as sequenced in a study of OX40 agonist ivuxolimab in advanced cancers. Sequencing used immunoSEQ multiplex PCR; TCRdb keeps in-frame clones, though not all of them. This sample has about 81,000 clones, with 88% found just once. The sample consisted of CD4+ or CD8+ T cells sorted from blood, taken in a trial of the OX40 agonist ivuxolimab. All receptors come from an adult with an advanced solid tumor such as melanoma, head and neck, liver or kidney cancer.

The chain carries TRBV10-1 and TRBJ1-1; perhaps TRBD1 as D (6 bases). Trimming took 0 bases from V and 4 from J, leaving 15 bases between them. CDR3 size: 16 residues. The germline V gene has CDR1 WNHNN and CDR2 SYGVQD (reference sequence). The DNA for the CDR3 is TGCGCCAGCAGTGAGTCGACTTGGGGGGCCGGCACTGAAGCTTTCTTT. It specifies CASSESTWGAGTEAFF.

The rearrangement uses TRBV6-1 and TRBJ1-5; the D is unclear. Trimming left V 0 bases short and J 5 bases short, with 8 bases between. The CDR3 spans 14 residues. Germline loops: CDR1 MNHNS, CDR2 SASEGT. The CDR3 spells CASSEAWVDQPQHF. CDR3 nucleotide sequence: TGTGCCAGCAGTGAAGCGTGGGTAGATCAGCCCCAGCATTTT.

The genes are TRBV5-6 and TRBJ1-1, with D tentatively TRBD1 (6 bases). The CDR3 extends over 17 amino acids. V lost 4 bases and J 6 bases, leaving 25 bases between the germline ends. The germline gives CDR1 SGHDT, CDR2 YYEEEE. CDR3 in amino acids: CASSPTWGARRGAEAFF. CDR3 DNA sequence: TGTGCCAGCAGCCCTACTTGGGGGGCGCGCAGGGGAGCTGAAGCTTTCTTT.

The V call is TRBV10-3, the J call TRBJ2-1, with D maybe TRBD1 (7 bases). The CDR3 extends over 15 amino acids. V was pared by 11 bases and J by 8 bases, with 25 bases between. Germline assignment: CDR1 ENHRY and CDR2 SYGVKD. The CDR3, as DNA: TGTGCCTCCCTCGGGGGACTGGAGGGGGCGGATGAGCAGTTCTTC. Protein product: CASLGGLEGADEQFF.

This clone came up a few times. The chain uses TRBV10-3 and TRBJ1-2; possibly TRBD1 for D (5 bases). CDR3 length equals 15 residues. Germline CDR1 is ENHRY and CDR2 is SYGVKD. The V end was cut by 0 bases, the J end by 8 bases, with 16 bases between. CDR3 DNA: TGTGCCATCAGTGAGTCAATGGGCAGGGAAGGCGGCTACACCTTC. As protein: CAISESMGREGGYTF.

This clone was detected a few times. The CDR3 loop reads CASSPFDRGSPEAFF. The CDR3 nucleotides are TGTGCCAGCTCACCATTCGACAGGGGATCCCCTGAAGCTTTCTTT. The chain uses TRBV18 and TRBJ1-1; TRBD1 aligns across 8 bases. The V gene's germline CDR1 is KGHSH and CDR2 LQKENI. The CDR3 consists of 15 residues. The V and J ends lost 2 bases and 6 bases, in that order; junction bases with no gene match: 8.

This clone came up once. The chain links TRBV28 to TRBJ1-1, with no clear D. The CDR3 totals 15 residues. Looked up from germline, CDR1 is MDHEN and CDR2 is SYDVKM. Trimming left V 8 bases short and J 3 bases short, with 19 bases between. CDR3 residues: CASAVGVRADTEAFF. CDR3 nucleotide sequence: TGTGCCAGCGCGGTTGGGGTTCGGGCGGACACTGAAGCTTTCTTT.

The chain uses TRBV15 and TRBJ1-2; 9 bases match TRBD1. CDR1 is LNHNV and CDR2 is YYDKDF in the germline V gene (reference sequence). V shed 3 bases and J 4 bases; nucleotides not matched to a gene: 6. The CDR3 spans 15 residues. CDR3 sequence reads: CATSRSSTGGYGYTF. The CDR3 nucleotides are TGTGCCACCAGCAGGTCTTCGACAGGGGGCTATGGCTACACCTTC.

The chain couples TRBV18 to TRBJ2-5; D gene uncertain. The ends were cut back, 0 bases at V and 12 bases at J, with 14 bases in the middle. Per germline, CDR1 KGHSH and CDR2 LQKENI. This CDR3 is 13 amino acids long. The CDR3 protein is CASSPPSTPWEYF. The CDR3 DNA reads as TGTGCCAGCTCACCACCGTCTACCCCTTGGGAGTACTTC.

V is TRBV7-8 and J is TRBJ2-7; D is perhaps TRBD1 or TRBD2 (5 bases each). V gave up 1 base and J gave up 12 bases, with 13 bases separating them. This CDR3 is built from 12 residues. The germline CDR1 and CDR2 sequences are SGHVS and FQNEAQ. The CDR3: CASSLGEGFLYF. The CDR3 nucleotides read TGTGCCAGCAGCTTAGGCGAGGGGTTCTTGTACTTC.

V and J are TRBV5-1 and TRBJ1-1, with 8 bases matching TRBD1. The germline V gene has CDR1 SGHRS and CDR2 YFSETQ. With 4 bases clipped from V and 4 bases from J, the junction kept 12 bases outside the gene matches. The CDR3 runs 16 residues. The DNA of the CDR3 is TGCGCCAGCAGCACGTCAGGACAGGGAAGTAGCACTGAAGCTTTCTTT. Its protein is CASSTSGQGSSTEAFF.

CDR3 sequence: CASSPMLRRSQETQYF. The CDR3 DNA reads as TGTGCCAGCAGCCCGATGTTGAGGAGAAGCCAAGAGACCCAGTACTTC. V and J are TRBV5-6 and TRBJ2-5; D is unclear. Germline lookup yields CDR1 SGHDT and CDR2 YYEEEE. The CDR3 is 16 residues long. Trimming left V 4 bases short and J 1 base short, with 17 bases between.

V and J are TRBV7-8 and TRBJ2-1; D is possibly TRBD1 (6 bases). V was cut by 7 bases and J by 7 bases, with 20 bases left in between. This CDR3 comprises 15 residues. The germline V gene encodes CDR1 SGHVS and CDR2 FQNEAQ. CDR3 sequence: CASKLNRVGKNEQFF. The CDR3 bases are TGTGCCAGCAAATTAAACAGGGTCGGTAAGAATGAGCAGTTCTTC.

The V gene is TRBV5-4, the J gene TRBJ1-2, with D perhaps TRBD1 (5 bases). The V gene lost 4 bases and the J gene lost 5 bases, with 18 bases spanning the gap. This CDR3 is built from 15 residues. CDR1 is SGHNT and CDR2 is YYREEE in the germline V gene (reference sequence). CDR3 sequence reads: CASSDDVTGLYGYTF. CDR3 bases: TGTGCCAGCAGCGATGACGTCACGGGACTTTATGGCTACACCTTC.

This chain connects TRBV7-9 to TRBJ2-2; D gene unclear. This CDR3 is built from 15 residues. CDR1 and CDR2 (germline): SEHNR, FQNEAQ (reference sequence). V was trimmed by 6 bases and J by 3 bases, leaving 14 bases between them. CDR3 sequence: CASRETRAHTGELFF. CDR3 coding DNA: TGTGCCAGCAGGGAAACCCGGGCGCACACCGGGGAGCTGTTTTTT. The full variable domain, with the rest looked up from reference TRBV7-9 and TRBJ2-2, is DTGVSQNPRHKITKRGQNVTFRCDPISEHNRLYWYRQTLGQGPEFLTYFQNEAQLEKSRLLSDRFSAERPKGSFSTLEIQRTEQGDSAMYLCASRETRAHTGELFFGEGSRLTVL.

The chain carries TRBV2 and TRBJ1-2; D is possibly TRBD1 (5 bases). The CDR3 runs 13 residues. V lost 4 bases to trimming and J lost 8 bases, with 14 bases between them. The V gene's germline CDR1 is SNHLY and CDR2 FYNNEI. The DNA of the CDR3 is TGTGCCAGCAGTGTAGGGGAGTTTGTCGGCTACACCTTC. Residues: CASSVGEFVGYTF.

This clone came up a few times. The rearrangement joins TRBV5-1 to TRBJ2-5; D gene uncertain. This CDR3 spans 15 amino acids. The germline gives CDR1 SGHRS, CDR2 YFSETQ. V was cut by 3 bases and J by 0 bases, with 12 bases left in between. The chain's CDR3 is CASSSRWGNQETQYF. In DNA, the CDR3 is TGCGCCAGCAGCTCTCGGTGGGGAAACCAAGAGACCCAGTACTTC.

The chain is built from TRBV15 and TRBJ1-2; 9 bases are shared with TRBD1. This CDR3 spans 17 amino acids. After removal of 2 bases from V and 3 bases from J, the junction contained 10 bases not matched to a gene. In germline, CDR1 is LNHNV, CDR2 YYDKDF (reference sequence). In nucleotides, the CDR3 is TGTGCCACCAGCAGAACTTCACAGGGGGCTGAGGACTATGGCTACACCTTC. Amino acid sequence: CATSRTSQGAEDYGYTF.

V and J are TRBV5-1 and TRBJ2-3; D remains ambiguous. This CDR3 has 15 residues. The V end lost 0 bases, the J end lost 0 bases, and 8 bases lay between the germline ends. Germline V gene sequence: CDR1 SGHRS, CDR2 YFSETQ. In DNA form, the CDR3 reads TGCGCCAGCAGCTTGGGCCCTTCTAGCACAGATACGCAGTATTTT. Encoded protein: CASSLGPSSTDTQYF.

The V gene is TRBV5-1, the J gene TRBJ1-2, with 8 nucleotides matching TRBD1. The CDR3 consists of 15 residues. The trim removed 5 bases at V and 2 bases at J, leaving 8 bases unmatched. Germline values: CDR1 SGHRS, CDR2 YFSETQ. CDR3 nucleotides: TGCGCCAGCAGACAAAGGACAGGGCCCAACTATGGCTACACCTTC. Protein sequence: CASRQRTGPNYGYTF. Full variable domain (outside the CDR3, taken from reference TRBV5-1 and TRBJ1-2): KAGVTQTPRYLIKTRGQQVTLSCSPISGHRSVSWYQQTPGQGLQFLFEYFSETQRNKGNFPGRFSGRQFSNSRSEMNVSTLELGDSALYLCASRQRTGPNYGYTFGSGTRLTVV.

About this clone: The CDR3 ends on some other residue instead of the conserved phenylalanine or tryptophan, so this is likely a read error. The genes are TRBV7-8 and TRBJ1-6; tentative D call: TRBD1 (6 bases). The CDR3 has 15 amino acids. Germline CDR1 reads SGHVS; CDR2 reads FQNEAQ. With 5 bases removed from V and 10 bases from J, the gap between germline ends came to 18 bases. CDR3 in amino acids: CASSARRTGGSPLHL. The CDR3 coding sequence is TGTGCCAGCAGCGCCCGAAGGACCGGGGGCTCACCCCTCCACCTT.

The chain uses TRBV6-1 and TRBJ1-1, with D possibly TRBD1 on 5 matching bases. The CDR3 runs to 14 residues. V lost 8 bases to trimming and J lost 0 bases, with 13 bases between them. From germline, CDR1 is MNHNS and CDR2 SASEGT. DNA for the CDR3: TGTGCCAGCTTCCAGGGAGGCATGAACACTGAAGCTTTCTTT. Translated, it gives CASFQGGMNTEAFF.

The V gene is TRBV5-6, the J gene TRBJ1-3, with D unclear. The ends were cut back, 1 base at V and 8 bases at J, with 13 bases in the middle. This CDR3 is built from 14 residues. The V gene's germline CDR1 is SGHDT and CDR2 YYEEEE. CDR3 loop: CASSLQSQEYTIYF. In DNA, the CDR3 is TGTGCCAGCAGCTTGCAGTCGCAGGAGTACACCATATATTTT.

This rearrangement joins TRBV28 to TRBJ2-3; D gene ambiguous. This CDR3 has 12 residues. Trimming shortened V by 7 bases and J by 1 base, and 6 bases separated the two germline ends. Germline-derived CDR1 and CDR2 are MDHEN and SYDVKM. CDR3 residues: CASTARTDTQYF. The CDR3 nucleotides are TGTGCCAGCACCGCCCGCACAGATACGCAGTATTTT.